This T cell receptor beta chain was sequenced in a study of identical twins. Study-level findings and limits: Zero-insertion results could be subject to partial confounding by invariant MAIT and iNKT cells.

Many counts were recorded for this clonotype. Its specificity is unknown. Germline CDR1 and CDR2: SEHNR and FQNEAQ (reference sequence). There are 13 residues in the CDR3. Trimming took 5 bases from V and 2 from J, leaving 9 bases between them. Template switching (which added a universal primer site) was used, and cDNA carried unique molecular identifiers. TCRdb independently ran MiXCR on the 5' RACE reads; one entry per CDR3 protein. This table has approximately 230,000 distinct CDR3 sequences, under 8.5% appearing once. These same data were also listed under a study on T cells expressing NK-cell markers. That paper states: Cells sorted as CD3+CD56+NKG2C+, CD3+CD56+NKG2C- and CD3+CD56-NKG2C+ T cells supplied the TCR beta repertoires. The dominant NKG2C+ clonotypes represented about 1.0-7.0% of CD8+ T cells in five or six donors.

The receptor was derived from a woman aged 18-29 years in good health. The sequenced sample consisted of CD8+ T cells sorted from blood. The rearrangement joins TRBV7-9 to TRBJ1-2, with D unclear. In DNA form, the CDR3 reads TGTGCCAGCAGCGGAGACTCAAACTATGGCTACACCTTC. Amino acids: CASSGDSNYGYTF.